The T cell receptor (beta chain) described here comes from a study of metastatic and nonmetastatic thyroid tumors (dated by TCRdb to 2019 to 2021). Some background on the complete study: Repertoires were compared across peripheral blood and tumor or nodule tissue samples from malignant and benign thyroid patients.

Before undergoing thyroid surgery, none of the patients had been given any kind of treatment. The study retrospectively analysed patient clinical samples collected from about 2012 to 2018 using T-cell receptor beta sequencing. On this clone itself: The antigen this receptor binds is unknown. One base away there is no much larger clone; base qualities are not given.

Library preparation employed PCR. The sequencer was an Illumina HiSeq 4000. High-throughput sequencing was used to profile the CDR3 region of the TCR beta-chain in every patient. The source study handled its data this way. A classifier to discriminate distant-metastatic papillary thyroid cancer patients was built from CDR3 differences across clinicopathological groups. To measure repertoire diversity the researchers used the Shannon index, while the Morisita-Horn index served to gauge how similar the tumor and blood repertoires were. TCRdb took the public reads, trimmed them with fastp at Q25, ran MiXCR for clone calling and kept in-frame beta chains. TCRdb, not the original authors, processed these V and J calls. Across this sample there are tens of thousands of clones, with roughly 13% seen only once. The top ten constitute roughly 24% of the sample. The investigation overall reported the following: In both blood and tumor samples, malignant tumors were reported to have significantly higher TCR beta diversity than benign nodules.

The trim is 5 bases for V and 1 base for J, with a gap of 15 bases between the germline ends. CDR1 and CDR2, looked up from the germline V gene, are MDHEN and SYDVKM. The CDR3 spans 15 residues, from the cysteine through the phenylalanine. This entry keeps only the CDR3 DNA: 45 bases, framed from base 1. The source of this sequence is a female donor with papillary thyroid cancer or a benign thyroid nodule (not recorded which). Some clones in this sample may be carry-over from other donors' samples. The chain is encoded by TRBV28 joined to TRBJ2-7; the D region may be TRBD1 or TRBD2, each matching 5 bases equally. Sequencing was done on a sample of blood. The DNA sequence is given as TGTGCCAGCAGTCTGGGACCTGGAAGGTCCTACGAGCAGTACTTC. This codes for CASSLGPGRSYEQYF.